This TCR beta chain was found in a study of spatial heterogeneity in lung cancer. The time point here: sample taken at primary tumor resection. Sequencing of whole RNA from tumor, nontumor lung or frozen PBMC involved no sorting. J gave up 9 bases and V 4 bases, and 6 bases lay outside the gene matches. Germline lookup yields CDR1 PRHDT and CDR2 FYEKMQ (reference sequence). There are 15 residues in the CDR3. MiXCR, applied by TCRdb to the 5' RACE reads, yields one record per CDR3 protein. The sample lists roughly 17,000 distinct CDR3 sequences, approximately 18% seen once, with more than 13% in the top ten. This clonotype was picked up many times.

This chain connects TRBV13 to TRBJ2-1, with 13 nucleotides matching TRBD2. The starting material was PBMCs, obtained at surgery. The receptor comes from a male donor with early-stage non-small cell lung cancer. Here the CDR3 reads CASSYRTSGGIEQFF. The CDR3 DNA reads TGTGCCAGCAGCTATCGGACTAGCGGGGGCATTGAGCAGTTCTTC. Full variable domain (remainder filled in from reference TRBV13 and TRBJ2-1): AAGVIQSPRHLIKEKRETATLKCYPIPRHDTVYWYQQGPGQDPQFLISFYEKMQSDKGSIPDRFSAQQFSDYHSELNMSSLELGDSALYFCASSYRTSGGIEQFFGPGTRLTVL.